This T cell receptor (beta chain) was identified in a study of T-cell reconstitution after alpha-beta-depleted transplantation in children. Library preparation (for TCRbeta) was performed with unique molecular identifiers. MiXCR, applied by TCRdb to the PCR reads, yields one record per CDR3 protein. This sample has about 540,000 distinct CDR3 sequences; about a sixth occur once, and the top ten carry approximately 3%. This clonotype was found a few times. Germline CDR1 and CDR2: SEHNR and FQNEAQ (reference sequence). CDR3 size: 13 residues. Between the trimmed V and J ends, which lost 2 bases and 4 bases, there was a span of 8 bases.

Sequencing was performed on PBMCs from the stem cell graft donor, taken from the stem cell graft. V gene TRBV7-9 combines with J gene TRBJ1-1; no clear D. The receptor was derived from a human donor who donated a stem cell graft to a child with acute lymphoblastic leukemia. The CDR3 spells CASSLSVSTEAFF. The CDR3 coding sequence is TGTGCCAGCAGCTTAAGTGTGAGCACTGAAGCTTTCTTT.